This T cell receptor (beta chain) is from a study of control samples from healthy donors and cancer patients. Libraries were prepared by immunoSEQ multiplex PCR; TCRdb keeps only in-frame clonotypes and omits some of them. Counted here are more than 70,000 clones, just under 90% occurring once; the ten biggest clones make up under 20%. The V and J ends lost 6 bases and 7 bases, in that order; junction bases with no gene match: 7. Germline lookup yields CDR1 GTSNPN and CDR2 SVGIG (reference sequence). The CDR3 is 13 residues long. The clonotype was recovered from a man between 60 and 75 years old with lung cancer. V and J are TRBV30 and TRBJ1-4; 8 nucleotides match TRBD1. The sample was PBMCs. CDR3 region: CACYRGGTEKLFF. The DNA of the CDR3 is TGTGCCTGCTACAGGGGGGGGACTGAAAAACTGTTTTTT. The full variable domain, rest sourced from reference TRBV30 and TRBJ1-4, is SQTIHQWPATLVQPVGSPLSLECTVEGTSNPNLYWYRQAAGRGLQLLFYSVGIGQISSEVPQNLSASRPQDRQFILSSKKLLLSDSGFYLCACYRGGTEKLFFGSGTQLSVL.